The 26 T cell receptor beta chains below all came from one sample that was sequenced in a study of graft-versus-host responses after intestinal transplantation. Sequenced by immunoSEQ multiplex PCR; TCRdb stores in-frame clones only, minus some. The sample contains fewer than 30,000 clones, about 85% of which appear only once. Sequencing used PBMCs, obtained about 460 days after intestinal transplantation. These TCRs come from a human patient who received an intestinal transplant, so some T cells may come from the graft donor.

The gene calls are TRBV7-9 and TRBJ1-2, with TRBD1 identical over 9 bases. The CDR3 consists of 16 residues. The V gene's germline CDR1 is SEHNR and CDR2 FQNEAQ (reference sequence). Trimming took 5 bases from V and 7 from J; bases not matched to a gene: 14. This CDR3 reads CASSPLAPQGASGYTF. In DNA form, the CDR3 reads TGTGCCAGCAGCCCACTCGCCCCACAGGGGGCGAGTGGCTACACCTTC.

The V and J genes are TRBV11-2 and TRBJ2-7; 8 nucleotides match TRBD2. The CDR3 runs to 17 residues. Germline CDR1 SGHAT, CDR2 FQNNGV. Trimming removed 2 bases from V and 1 base from J; junction bases left unmatched: 10. The chain's CDR3 is CASSLTTGTSISYEQYF. The CDR3 nucleotides are TGTGCCAGCAGCTTAACCACCGGGACTAGTATTTCCTACGAGCAGTACTTC.

The chain links TRBV18 to TRBJ1-2, with D perhaps TRBD1 (5 bases). Germline-derived CDR1 and CDR2 are KGHSH and LQKENI. The CDR3 is 13 amino acids. Trimming left V 2 bases short and J 3 bases short, with 7 bases between. CDR3 amino acids: CASSPATDYGYTF. The CDR3 DNA sequence: TGTGCCAGCTCACCAGCGACAGACTATGGCTACACCTTC.

This chain links TRBV6-5 with TRBJ2-7, with D tentatively TRBD2 (7 bases). The CDR3 consists of 14 residues. V lost 5 bases, J lost 3 bases, and 14 bases lay in between. In germline, CDR1 is MNHEY, CDR2 SVGAGI. The CDR3 bases are TGTGCCAGCAGTACCTACAGGGAGGGCTACGAGCAGTACTTC. Amino acids: CASSTYREGYEQYF.

The chain carries TRBV12-5 and TRBJ2-7, with 9 bases lining up with TRBD1. The CDR3 has 15 residues. The V segment lost 4 bases and the J segment 5 bases; nucleotides outside the gene matches: 9. CDR1 and CDR2 from the germline V gene are LGHNT and FRNRAP. The CDR3 DNA is TGTGCTAGTGGTTCTGGGACAGGGTGGGCAAACGAGCAGTACTTC. Protein: CASGSGTGWANEQYF. Based on the CDR3 plus reference TRBV12-5 and TRBJ2-7, the full variable domain is DARVTQTPRHKVTEMGQEVTMRCQPILGHNTVFWYRQTMMQGLELLAYFRNRAPLDDSGMPKDRFSAEMPDATLATLKIQPSEPRDSAVYFCASGSGTGWANEQYFGPGTRLTVT.

The CDR3 loop reads CASSEVGFPYEQYF. CDR3 nucleotide sequence: TGTGCCAGCAGTGAAGTAGGTTTTCCCTACGAGCAGTACTTC. The chain carries TRBV6-5 and TRBJ2-7, with D unclear. Germline V CDR1 and CDR2: MNHEY, SVGAGI. V lost 5 bases to trimming and J lost 2 bases, with 13 bases between them. The CDR3 contains 14 residues.

This chain connects TRBV7-9 to TRBJ2-2, with 9 bases lining up with TRBD1. The CDR3 sequence is 17 residues long. Unmatched junction bases numbered 7, after V lost 4 bases and J lost 1 base. The germline V gene encodes CDR1 SEHNR and CDR2 FQNEAQ (reference sequence). The CDR3 DNA sequence: TGTGCCAGCAGCTCTCACAGGGGGCCCAGGAACACCGGGGAGCTGTTTTTT. It is translated as CASSSHRGPRNTGELFF.

The rearrangement links TRBV5-1 to TRBJ1-2; TRBD1 might be the D (6 bases). The V end lost 4 bases, the J end lost 2 bases, and 9 bases lay between the germline ends. Germline loops: CDR1 SGHRS, CDR2 YFSETQ. This CDR3 contains 13 residues. The CDR3: CASSLGQNYGYTF. The CDR3 DNA follows: TGCGCCAGCAGCCTAGGACAGAACTATGGCTACACCTTC. Complete variable domain (other parts from reference TRBV5-1 and TRBJ1-2): KAGVTQTPRYLIKTRGQQVTLSCSPISGHRSVSWYQQTPGQGLQFLFEYFSETQRNKGNFPGRFSGRQFSNSRSEMNVSTLELGDSALYLCASSLGQNYGYTFGSGTRLTVV.

This rearrangement joins TRBV19 to TRBJ1-3; D unresolved. CDR1 and CDR2 (germline): LNHDA, SQIVND (reference sequence). Deletions cut 2 bases from V and 3 bases from J, with 8 bases between. The CDR3 is 14 amino acids. The CDR3 DNA follows: TGTGCCAGTAGTATAAAGGTTTATGGAAACACCATATATTTT. It encodes CASSIKVYGNTIYF.

The chain couples TRBV4-2 to TRBJ2-4; maybe TRBD1 (7 bases). The CDR3 spans 17 residues. The V end was cut by 0 bases, the J end by 6 bases, with 18 bases between. Germline V gene data show CDR1 as LGHNA and CDR2 as YNFKEQ. For the CDR3, the DNA is TGTGCCAGCAGCCAAGAGGGCCCAGGGGGAGGAGGAAACATTCAGTACTTC. This encodes CASSQEGPGGGGNIQYF.

This clone showed up just once. CDR3 DNA sequence: TGTGCCAGCAGCTTGAACCCCACTGAAGCTTTCTTT. This gives the protein CASSLNPTEAFF. This rearrangement joins TRBV5-6 to TRBJ1-1; D unclear. The CDR3 loop spans 12 amino acids. The germline V gene encodes CDR1 SGHDT and CDR2 YYEEEE. V dropped 1 base and J dropped 4 bases, with 5 bases sitting between them.

The chain recombines TRBV7-9 with TRBJ2-1; 7 nucleotides agree with TRBD2. The CDR3 runs to 17 residues. Germline loops: CDR1 SEHNR, CDR2 FQNEAQ (reference sequence). Unmatched junction bases numbered 10, after V lost 1 base and J lost 4 bases. The CDR3 region is CASSLVPTGGGYNEQFF. CDR3 nucleotide sequence: TGTGCCAGCAGCTTAGTACCCACGGGGGGAGGGTACAATGAGCAGTTCTTC.

CDR3 nucleotides: TGTGCCAGCAGTGAAGGGGGGAGGGGTCGTTCACCCCTCCACTTT. This codes for CASSEGGRGRSPLHF. The chain uses TRBV25-1 and TRBJ1-6, with D possibly being TRBD1 (5 bases). The V end was cut by 2 bases, the J end by 9 bases, with 14 bases between. The CDR3 consists of 15 residues. The germline gives CDR1 MGHDK, CDR2 SYGVNS.

This chain connects TRBV2 to TRBJ2-6; no definite D call. V lost 5 bases and J 5 bases, leaving 25 bases between the germline ends. The germline V gene has CDR1 SNHLY and CDR2 FYNNEI. The CDR3 has 19 amino acids. The CDR3 DNA follows: TGTGCCAGCAGTTTGGGTATTTACCGATACAAAAGTCGGGCCAACGTCCTGACTTTC. Translated, it gives CASSLGIYRYKSRANVLTF. Full variable domain (missing parts from reference TRBV2 and TRBJ2-6): EPEVTQTPSHQVTQMGQEVILRCVPISNHLYFYWYRQILGQKVEFLVSFYNNEISEKSEIFDDQFSVERPDGSNFTLKIRSTKLEDSAMYFCASSLGIYRYKSRANVLTFGAGSRLTVL.

V gene TRBV7-6 combines with J gene TRBJ1-2; tentative D call: TRBD1 (5 bases). V lost 4 bases and J lost 0, with 15 bases in between. Germline-derived CDR1 and CDR2 are SGHVS and FNYEAQ. This CDR3 spans 16 amino acids. Here the CDR3 reads CASSSWTRRANYGYTF. DNA for the CDR3: TGTGCCAGCAGCTCCTGGACACGGAGAGCTAACTATGGCTACACCTTC. The variable domain in full, with the rest retrieved from reference TRBV7-6 and TRBJ1-2, is GAGVSQSPRYKVTKRGQDVALRCDPISGHVSLYWYRQALGQGPEFLTYFNYEAQQDKSGLPNDRFSAERPEGSISTLTIQRTEQRDSAMYRCASSSWTRRANYGYTFGSGTRLTVV.

This sequence joins TRBV7-9 and TRBJ2-7, with 7 bases aligning to TRBD1. Germline V gene lookup returns CDR1 SEHNR and CDR2 FQNEAQ (reference sequence). This CDR3 contains 15 residues. Trimming took 6 bases from V and 2 from J; bases not matched to a gene: 10. The CDR3: CASSQGQWTAYEQYF. CDR3 coding DNA: TGTGCCAGCAGTCAGGGACAGTGGACCGCCTACGAGCAGTACTTC.

This clone showed up just once. The chain has TRBV27 and TRBJ2-2, with a weak D call TRBD1 (6 bases). From germline, CDR1 is MNHEY and CDR2 SMNVEV (reference sequence). The CDR3 runs 16 residues. The V gene lost 6 bases and the J gene lost 0 bases, with 14 bases spanning the gap. CDR3 bases: TGTGCCAGCAGCCGAAACAGGGTAACGAACACCGGGGAGCTGTTTTTT. Its protein is CASSRNRVTNTGELFF.

This clone was observed once. The J gene is TRBJ2-3, the V gene TRBV4-3; no firm D call. Germline V gene sequence: CDR1 LGHNA, CDR2 YSLEER. CDR3 length equals 16 residues. V gave up 0 bases and J gave up 10 bases, with 20 bases separating them. The CDR3 DNA reads as TGCGCCAGCAGCCAAGAAATAGGGCTTGGCTTAGCAGCGCAGTATTTT. Its translation: CASSQEIGLGLAAQYF.

This chain links TRBV6-5 with TRBJ1-4; a weak D match, TRBD1 (5 bases). With 6 bases removed from V and 3 bases from J, the gap between germline ends came to 11 bases. CDR3 length: 14 residues. Germline V gene sequence: CDR1 MNHEY, CDR2 SVGAGI. DNA of the CDR3: TGTGCCAGCAGGTTGATGGGGGCTAATGAAAAACTGTTTTTT. Its translation: CASRLMGANEKLFF.

The rearrangement uses TRBV11-2 and TRBJ2-5; no firm D call. The J call could be wrong; TRBJ2-7 is a better fit for the DNA end. CDR3 length equals 11 residues. Germline V gives CDR1 SGHAT, CDR2 FQNNGV. CDR3: CASSSAYEQYF. In nucleotides, the CDR3 is TGTGCCAGCAGCTCCGCATACGAGCAGTACTTC.

This rearrangement joins TRBV4-1 to TRBJ2-1; tentative D call: TRBD1 (6 bases). The germline gives CDR1 MGHRA, CDR2 YSYEKL. The V end was cut by 0 bases, the J end by 4 bases, with 10 bases between. CDR3 length: 15 residues. The CDR3, as DNA: TGCGCCAGCAGCCAAGATCCTGGACAGTACAATGAGCAGTTCTTC. The encoded protein is CASSQDPGQYNEQFF.

In this sample, this clone turned up a few times. The chain recombines TRBV27 with TRBJ1-3, with D hard to call. Deletions cut 6 bases from V and 4 bases from J, with 16 bases between. Germline values: CDR1 MNHEY, CDR2 SMNVEV (reference sequence). This CDR3 is built from 15 residues. CDR3 protein: CASRSYKTGGNTIYF. In nucleotides, the CDR3 is TGTGCCAGCAGGTCTTACAAAACTGGGGGAAACACCATATATTTT.

This clone was seen a single time. The chain carries TRBV9 and TRBJ2-2; no firm D call. Germline V gene lookup returns CDR1 SGDLS and CDR2 YYNGEE. This CDR3 has 15 residues. The germline V and J ends were trimmed by 7 bases and 5 bases, with 18 bases remaining between them. CDR3 DNA sequence: TGTGCCAGCTCACGACGCGGCGGCGATACCGGGGAGCTGTTTTTT. The encoded protein is CASSRRGGDTGELFF.

This clone appeared once. The chain recombines TRBV6-1 with TRBJ1-6; the D is unclear. CDR1 and CDR2 (germline): MNHNS, SASEGT. Trimming stripped 2 bases from V and 11 bases from J, with 16 bases between. This CDR3 region has 15 residues. CDR3 loop: CASSERVASTTPLHF. The CDR3 DNA is TGTGCCAGCAGTGAAAGGGTGGCATCGACTACACCCCTCCACTTT.

The gene calls are TRBV19 and TRBJ2-2; D is undetermined. V lost 11 bases and J 3 bases, leaving 13 bases between the germline ends. The CDR3 extends over 13 amino acids. Germline V CDR1 and CDR2: LNHDA, SQIVND (reference sequence). Here the CDR3 DNA reads TGTGCCTGGGTTGGCGGCGACACCGGGGAGCTGTTTTTT. Amino acid sequence: CAWVGGDTGELFF.

The chain links TRBV7-2 to TRBJ2-1; TRBD2 might be the D (5 bases). The germline CDR1 and CDR2 sequences are SGHTA and FQGNSA. The CDR3 is 16 residues long. V was trimmed by 0 bases and J by 0 bases, leaving 9 bases between them. CDR3: CASSLAAASSYNEQFF. In DNA, the CDR3 is TGTGCCAGCAGCTTAGCAGCGGCCAGCTCCTACAATGAGCAGTTCTTC.